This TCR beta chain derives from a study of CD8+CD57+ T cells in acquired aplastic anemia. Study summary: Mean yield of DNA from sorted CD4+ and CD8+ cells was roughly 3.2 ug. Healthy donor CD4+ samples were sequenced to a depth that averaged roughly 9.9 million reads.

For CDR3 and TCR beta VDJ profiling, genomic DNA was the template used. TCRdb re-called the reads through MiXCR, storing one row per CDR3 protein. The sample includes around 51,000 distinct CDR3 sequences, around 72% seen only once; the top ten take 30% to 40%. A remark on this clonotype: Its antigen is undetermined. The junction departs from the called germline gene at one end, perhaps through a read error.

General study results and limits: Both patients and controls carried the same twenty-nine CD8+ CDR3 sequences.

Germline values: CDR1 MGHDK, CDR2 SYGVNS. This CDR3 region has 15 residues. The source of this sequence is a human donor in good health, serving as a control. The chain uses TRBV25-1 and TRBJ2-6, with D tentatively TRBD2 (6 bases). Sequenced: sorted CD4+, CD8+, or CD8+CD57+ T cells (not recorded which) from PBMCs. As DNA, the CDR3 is TGTGCCAGCAGTGGGCCAGGGACTGGAGCCAACGTCCTGACTTTC. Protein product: CASSGPGTGANVLTF.